This TCR beta chain was sequenced during a study of OX40 agonist ivuxolimab in advanced cancers. Study as a whole: Three patients responded partially, comprising one with hepatocellular carcinoma and two with cutaneous melanoma.

V lost 2 bases to trimming and J lost 4 bases; unmatched junction nucleotides: 6. This CDR3 is built from 15 residues. Germline V gene lookup returns CDR1 MNHEY and CDR2 SVGAGI. The data were produced by immunoSEQ multiplex PCR, yet TCRdb's version contains in-frame clones alone and is incomplete. Of around 85,000 clones listed, around 90% are singletons. This sequence was found in an adult with an advanced solid tumor such as melanoma, head and neck, liver or kidney cancer. The chain employs TRBV6-5 and TRBJ2-7; TRBD2 aligns across 9 bases. The starting material was CD4+ or CD8+ T cells sorted from blood, obtained in a trial of the OX40 agonist ivuxolimab. In nucleotides, the CDR3 is TGTGCCAGCAGTTACGGGGCGGGGGGGTTTTACGAGCAGTACTTC. Protein product: CASSYGAGGFYEQYF.